The 9 T cell receptor beta chains given below trace back to one sample, sequenced in a study of Graves' ophthalmopathy and Graves' hyperthyroidism. From RNA, the CDR3 regions of TCR beta chains were amplified and sequenced. Second-round multiplex PCR came after a first-round RT-PCR that employed HTBI primers. One entry per CDR3 protein results from TCRdb running MiXCR on the multiplex PCR reads. The sample lists some 150,000 distinct CDR3 sequences, roughly 36% occurring once. Sequencing was performed on peripheral blood. These receptors were collected from a young man with Graves' ophthalmopathy.

V gene TRBV6-1 combines with J gene TRBJ2-7; D tentatively fits TRBD1 or TRBD2 (5 bases each). Germline CDR1 and CDR2: MNHNS and SASEGT. The V gene lost 1 base and the J gene lost 3 bases, with 13 bases spanning the gap. The CDR3 sequence is 15 residues long. The CDR3 here is CASSEGPGTNYEQYF. In DNA form, the CDR3 reads TGTGCCAGCAGTGAAGGGCCCGGGACCAACTACGAGCAGTACTTC.

This clonotype showed up many times. CDR3 protein: CASSLKMSTEAFF. Here the CDR3 DNA reads TGTGCCAGCAGTTTGAAAATGAGCACTGAAGCTTTCTTT. This chain joins TRBV12-3 or TRBV12-4 and TRBJ1-1, with unresolved D. The length of the CDR3 is 13 residues. V was clipped by 3 bases and J by 4 bases, with 9 bases between them.

V and J are TRBV6-5 and TRBJ2-7; 13 bases are shared with TRBD2. This CDR3 comprises 17 residues. V lost 2 bases to trimming and J lost 3 bases; unmatched junction nucleotides: 7. The germline CDR1 and CDR2 sequences are MNHEY and SVGAGI. The CDR3 here is CASSYRRLAGGRYEQYF. The DNA for the CDR3 is TGTGCCAGCAGTTACCGCCGACTAGCGGGAGGACGCTACGAGCAGTACTTC.

CDR3 DNA: TGTGCCAGCAGAGCAGACAACACCGGGGAGCTGTTTTTT. Its translation: CASRADNTGELFF. The rearrangement uses TRBV6-2 or TRBV6-3 and TRBJ2-2; D is unresolved. Trimming took 6 bases from V and 2 from J, leaving 7 bases between them. Germline values: CDR1 MNHEY, CDR2 SVGEGT. The CDR3 runs 13 residues.

The chain recombines TRBV7-8 with TRBJ2-5, with 7 bases fitting TRBD2. This CDR3 has 17 residues. With V trimmed by 1 base and J by 5 bases, 13 bases remained unmatched. Per germline, CDR1 SGHVS and CDR2 FQNEAQ. The CDR3 coding sequence is TGTGCCAGCAGCTTAGGATCTGGGGGGGGAGTAGGTGAGACCCAGTACTTC. This gives the protein CASSLGSGGGVGETQYF.

This clonotype appeared a single time. This sequence joins TRBV7-2 and TRBJ2-5; a possible D gene is TRBD2 (5 bases). The germline V gene has CDR1 SGHTA and CDR2 FQGNSA. Deletions cut 7 bases from V and 5 bases from J, with 23 bases between. This CDR3 comprises 16 residues. CDR3 amino acids: CASTPAAARGYETQYF. The CDR3 bases are TGTGCCAGCACCCCAGCGGCCGCCCGAGGGTATGAGACCCAGTACTTC.

V gene TRBV20-1 combines with J gene TRBJ2-5; D gene ambiguous. Germline V gene lookup returns CDR1 DFQATT and CDR2 SNEGSKA (reference sequence). This CDR3 is built from 11 residues. Trimming stripped 6 bases from V and 5 bases from J, with 10 bases between. CDR3 amino acids: CSAPEVETQYF. The CDR3 DNA is TGCAGTGCCCCCGAAGTGGAGACCCAGTACTTC.

V is TRBV27 and J is TRBJ2-7; weak D call: TRBD2 (5 bases). V dropped 3 bases and J dropped 0 bases, with 15 bases sitting between them. This CDR3 spans 16 amino acids. CDR1 and CDR2 from the germline V gene are MNHEY and SMNVEV (reference sequence). Here the CDR3 DNA reads TGTGCCAGCAGTTTTCTATCGGCCCTAGCCTCCTACGAGCAGTACTTC. Its translation is CASSFLSALASYEQYF.

V and J are TRBV18 and TRBJ2-7; 7 bases match TRBD1. CDR1 is KGHSH, CDR2 LQKENI, per germline. CDR3 length: 20 amino acids. Trimming took 3 bases from V and 3 from J; bases not matched to a gene: 23. CDR3 sequence: CASSPPPRYRDRAFIYEQYF. The CDR3 DNA sequence: TGTGCCAGCTCACCGCCCCCTCGGTACCGGGACAGAGCCTTCATCTACGAGCAGTACTTC.